Following are 29 T cell receptor beta chains from one sample sequenced in a study of CD8+CD57+ T cells in acquired aplastic anemia. By flow cytometry, patients selected for sequencing had shown an expansion of CD8+CD57+ cells. Genomic DNA acted as the template from which TCR beta VDJ combination and CDR3 sequence profiling were carried out. A single record per CDR3 protein comes from TCRdb applying MiXCR to the reads. This sample has some 200,000 distinct CDR3 sequences; less than 60% occur once, and the top ten carry 20%. Sequencing was done on a sample of sorted CD4+, CD8+, or CD8+CD57+ T cells (not recorded which) from PBMCs. The receptors here all came from a human donor with aplastic anemia.

Notes on this clonotype: It may be a read error: a sequence one base away is much more abundant. This CDR3 reads CASSQGPTEQCF. The CDR3 nucleotides are TGTGCCAGCAGCCAAGGGCCTACCGAGCAGTGCTTC. The rearrangement links TRBV3-1 to TRBJ2-7; no clear D gene. The CDR3 is made up of 12 amino acids. From germline, CDR1 is LGHDT and CDR2 YNNKEL (reference sequence).

This clonotype showed up many times. A read error may account for a junction end that differs from germline. The chain joins TRBV5-6 to TRBJ1-6; 11 bases are shared with TRBD1. There are 15 residues in the CDR3. Per the germline V gene, CDR1 is SGHDT and CDR2 is YYEEEE. The CDR3 here is CASTRTGGYSSPLHF. The CDR3 nucleotides are TGTGCCAGCACCCGGACAGGGGGCTATAGTTCACCCCTCCACTTT. The complete variable domain, with remaining parts taken from reference TRBV5-6 and TRBJ1-6, reads DAGVTQSPTHLIKTRGQQVTLRCSPKSGHDTVSWYQQALGQGPQFIFQYYEEEERQRGNFPDRFSGHQFPNYSSELNVNALLLGDSALYLCASTRTGGYSSPLHFGNGTRLTVT.

The V call is TRBV10-3, the J call TRBJ2-1; 10 bases map to TRBD2. J was trimmed by 3 bases and V by 10 bases; bases with no gene match: 6. The CDR3 extends over 14 amino acids. Per germline, CDR1 ENHRY and CDR2 SYGVKD. In DNA form, the CDR3 reads TGTGCCACCGCGGAGCGGGGGGGCTACAATGAGCAGTTCTTC. This codes for CATAERGGYNEQFF.

Concerning this clonotype itself: A much larger clonotype is one base distant, so this may be a read error. The chain carries TRBV5-1 and TRBJ1-2, with 10 bases lining up with TRBD1. CDR3 length: 13 residues. The V gene's germline CDR1 is SGHRS and CDR2 YFSETQ. The ends lost 6 bases at V and 7 bases at J; junction bases unmatched: 6. The CDR3 loop reads CASKTGGRGGYTF. CDR3 in DNA: TGCGCCAGCAAGACAGGGGGCAGGGGTGGCTACACCTTC.

Of note for this clonotype: A read error may be the cause here, since a much bigger clone is one base away. The chain recombines TRBV6-1 with TRBJ2-1, with 7 bases lining up with TRBD2. Germline V gene data show CDR1 as MNHNS and CDR2 as SASEGT. This CDR3 is built from 14 residues. The V gene end was trimmed by 1 base and the J gene end by 10 bases; junction bases not matched to a gene: 7. The CDR3 nucleotides are TGTGCCAGCAGTGAAGGCGGGAGCTCCTACGAGCAGTTCTTC. This gives the protein CASSEGGSSYEQFF.

This clonotype was observed many times. The rearrangement joins TRBV5-1 to TRBJ1-3, with 7 bases lining up with TRBD1. J gave up 0 bases and V 4 bases, and 13 bases lay outside the gene matches. The CDR3 sequence is 18 residues long. CDR1 SGHRS and CDR2 YFSETQ come from the germline V gene. The CDR3 is CASSPQLQGHISGNTIYF. The CDR3 region has the DNA TGCGCCAGCAGCCCTCAACTACAGGGGCACATCTCTGGAAACACCATATATTTT. Combining the CDR3 with reference TRBV5-1 and TRBJ1-3 gives the whole variable domain KAGVTQTPRYLIKTRGQQVTLSCSPISGHRSVSWYQQTPGQGLQFLFEYFSETQRNKGNFPGRFSGRQFSNSRSEMNVSTLELGDSALYLCASSPQLQGHISGNTIYFGEGSWLTVV.

The V gene is TRBV19, the J gene TRBJ2-3; D is undetermined. The CDR3 runs 13 residues. CDR1 and CDR2 (germline): LNHDA, SQIVND (reference sequence). Trimming cost V 5 bases and J 4 bases, with 10 bases left between them. For the CDR3, the DNA is TGTGCCAGTAGTTCCGAAGGCCCAGATACGCAGTATTTT. This encodes CASSSEGPDTQYF.

This clonotype was picked up many times. The rearrangement uses TRBV11-2 and TRBJ1-1; no definite D call. Germline CDR1 SGHAT, CDR2 FQNNGV. This CDR3 contains 13 residues. V lost 4 bases to trimming and J lost 0 bases, with 6 bases between them. The CDR3 nucleotides read TGTGCCAGCAGCTCAGACCTGAACACTGAAGCTTTCTTT. Translation gives CASSSDLNTEAFF.

The chain joins TRBV6-1 to TRBJ1-4; TRBD1 might be the D (5 bases). Germline loops: CDR1 MNHNS, CDR2 SASEGT. The CDR3 consists of 16 residues. V dropped 4 bases and J dropped 8 bases, with 20 bases sitting between them. Written as DNA, the CDR3 is TGTGCCAGCAGTGTTATTACAGGTACCCCGGAGGAAAAACTGTTTTTT. Residues: CASSVITGTPEEKLFF.

V is TRBV7-2 and J is TRBJ2-7, with D possibly TRBD1 on 6 matching bases. V was shortened by 8 bases and J by 2 bases, with 13 bases between the two germline ends. This CDR3 is built from 13 residues. Germline loops: CDR1 SGHTA, CDR2 FQGNSA. The CDR3 DNA reads TGTGCCAGCGGACAGCCCGGAACCTACGAGCAGTACTTC. It is translated as CASGQPGTYEQYF.

On this clonotype: A much larger clone lies a single base off, so this may be a read error. The chain uses TRBV5-1 and TRBJ2-2; D is perhaps TRBD1 or TRBD2 (5 bases each). In germline, CDR1 is SGHRS, CDR2 YFSETQ. The CDR3 is 17 residues long. CDR3 nucleotides: TGTGCCAGCAGCTTAGGGACCGCCACGGTTCACACCGGGGAGCTGTTTTTT. Translating it yields CASSLGTATVHTGELFF.

The V gene is TRBV6-7, the J gene TRBJ2-7, with no clear D. TRBV6-7 falls under the ORF class, with uncertain function. Trimming cost V 5 bases and J 2 bases, with 16 bases left between them. The CDR3 has 15 amino acids. This chain's CDR3 is CASSGAMVGTYEQYF. For the CDR3, the DNA is TGTGCCAGCAGTGGTGCCATGGTTGGGACCTACGAGCAGTACTTC.

The chain is built from TRBV10-1 and TRBJ2-7, with 13 positions matching TRBD2. V gave up 4 bases and J gave up 7 bases; unmatched junction bases: 4. The CDR3 has 14 amino acids. Germline-derived CDR1 and CDR2 are WNHNN and SYGVQD (reference sequence). The CDR3 loop is CASSGGLAGEEQYF. The CDR3 nucleotides read TGCGCCAGCAGTGGAGGACTAGCGGGGGAAGAGCAGTACTTC.

The table lists this clonotype with many counts. J is TRBJ1-4 and V is TRBV6-5; D may be TRBD1 (6 bases). Looked up from germline, CDR1 is MNHEY and CDR2 is SVGAGI. V dropped 5 bases and J dropped 8 bases, with 15 bases sitting between them. The CDR3 runs 14 residues. This CDR3 is CASSQDSLTEKLFF. DNA for the CDR3: TGTGCCAGCAGTCAGGACAGCCTGACCGAAAAACTGTTTTTT.

This clonotype has at least ten counts. The chain has TRBV15 and TRBJ2-1, with TRBD1 matching 7 bases. The germline V gene has CDR1 LNHNV and CDR2 YYDKDF (reference sequence). This CDR3 contains 18 residues. V shed 3 bases and J 5 bases; nucleotides not matched to a gene: 16. Written as DNA, the CDR3 is TGTGCCACCAGCAGCCAATCTTACAGGGGTAAATTTCACAATGAGCAGTTCTTC. This translates into CATSSQSYRGKFHNEQFF.

The chain carries TRBV6-1 and TRBJ1-1; tentatively, D is TRBD1 (5 bases). Per the germline V gene, CDR1 is MNHNS and CDR2 is SASEGT. V was cut by 9 bases and J by 4 bases, with 21 bases left in between. The CDR3 totals 15 residues. CDR3: CASNTNGAGSTEAFF. The CDR3 bases are TGTGCCAGTAATACAAACGGGGCGGGAAGCACTGAAGCTTTCTTT.

The chain carries TRBV6-2 or TRBV6-3 and TRBJ2-3; 8 positions match TRBD2. Germline assignment: CDR1 MNHEY and CDR2 SVGEGT. CDR3 length: 18 amino acids. The J segment lost 0 bases and the V segment lost 2 bases, leaving 10 bases of the junction unmatched. The CDR3 sequence is CASSYTGGLVSSTDTQYF. The CDR3 DNA reads TGTGCCAGCAGTTACACGGGGGGGCTAGTCTCAAGCACAGATACGCAGTATTTT.

The chain's CDR3 is CASSLEVRDTSGGNYGYTF. CDR3 sequence (DNA): TGCGCCAGCAGCTTGGAAGTAAGAGACACTTCAGGTGGGAACTATGGCTACACCTTC. V usage is TRBV5-1 and J usage is TRBJ1-2; no reliable D call. Trimming shortened V by 0 bases and J by 2 bases, and 23 bases separated the two germline ends. Germline V gives CDR1 SGHRS, CDR2 YFSETQ. The CDR3 length is 19 residues.

J is TRBJ2-7 and V is TRBV29-1; 8 nucleotides align to TRBD1. The CDR3 has 13 residues. V was clipped by 7 bases and J by 2 bases; unmatched bases: 7. Germline V gives CDR1 SQVTM, CDR2 ANQGSEA. CDR3 sequence: CSARTGRPYEQYF. CDR3 in DNA: TGCAGCGCAAGGACAGGGAGACCCTACGAGCAGTACTTC.

This clonotype has a handful of counts. This may come from a read error, since a much larger clone is one base off. This chain joins TRBV19 and TRBJ1-5; D could derive from TRBD1 or TRBD2 (5 bases each). The DNA end is a closer match to TRBJ2-3, so the J assignment may be wrong. Germline CDR1 LNHDA, CDR2 SQIVND (reference sequence). This CDR3 spans 16 amino acids. CDR3 bases: TGTGCCAGTAGTCCCCAGAGGGGCTTTTCCAATCAGCCCCAGTATTTT. This sequence encodes CASSPQRGFSNQPQYF.

The table lists this clonotype with many counts. V and J are TRBV5-1 and TRBJ2-2, with 10 positions matching TRBD2. The CDR3 covers 16 residues. Germline CDR1 is SGHRS and CDR2 is YFSETQ. The junction had 5 bases not matched to a gene; V was cut back by 4 bases and J by 2 bases. CDR3 in DNA: TGCGCCAGCAGCGCAACTAGCGGGGTTAACACCGGGGAGCTGTTTTTT. It specifies CASSATSGVNTGELFF.

This clonotype was observed at least ten times. The chain employs TRBV19 and TRBJ1-1; D gene uncertain. Germline V CDR1 and CDR2: LNHDA, SQIVND (reference sequence). The CDR3 spans 13 residues. V was cut by 5 bases and J by 2 bases, with 9 bases left in between. The CDR3 nucleotides are TGTGCCAGTAGTTCCCCGATAAACACTGAAGCTTTCTTT. This encodes CASSSPINTEAFF.

This clonotype occurred once. The V call is TRBV9, the J call TRBJ2-7; D is perhaps TRBD1 (6 bases). V shed 4 bases and J shed 0 bases, with 11 bases lying between them. CDR1 and CDR2 from the germline V gene are SGDLS and YYNGEE. CDR3 length: 14 amino acids. The CDR3 sequence is CASSPQGGSYEQYF. DNA of the CDR3: TGTGCCAGCAGCCCCCAAGGGGGCTCCTACGAGCAGTACTTC.

This clonotype appeared once. This rearrangement joins TRBV2 to TRBJ1-2; tentative D call: TRBD1 (5 bases). The CDR3 is made up of 13 amino acids. The V gene lost 4 bases and the J gene lost 5 bases, with 11 bases spanning the gap. The V gene's germline CDR1 is SNHLY and CDR2 FYNNEI. The CDR3 loop is CASSGDGPYGYTF. In nucleotides, the CDR3 is TGTGCCAGCAGTGGGGACGGCCCGTATGGCTACACCTTC. The variable domain in full, with the rest retrieved from reference TRBV2 and TRBJ1-2, is EPEVTQTPSHQVTQMGQEVILRCVPISNHLYFYWYRQILGQKVEFLVSFYNNEISEKSEIFDDQFSVERPDGSNFTLKIRSTKLEDSAMYFCASSGDGPYGYTFGSGTRLTVV.

This clonotype occurred once. No conserved phenylalanine or tryptophan is present at the end of the CDR3, so a read error is the likely explanation. The V call is TRBV11-3, the J call TRBJ2-5, with 7 bases fitting TRBD2. The J call may be wrong; the DNA end is better matched by TRBJ2-7. The CDR3 covers 14 residues. Looked up from germline, CDR1 is SGHNT and CDR2 is YENEEA. CDR3 DNA sequence: TGTGCCAGCTCACCAGTGGGGGGGTCGGGCGAGCAGTACTCC. Residues: CASSPVGGSGEQYS.

In its sample, this clonotype was seen a few times. This chain joins TRBV6-5 and TRBJ1-1; 7 bases are a match to TRBD1. With V trimmed by 6 bases and J by 1 base, 5 bases remained unmatched. The V gene's germline CDR1 is MNHEY and CDR2 SVGAGI. The CDR3 runs 14 residues. The CDR3 region has the DNA TGTGCCAGCAGAAAGGGGGCCCAGAACACTGAAGCTTTCTTT. It is translated as CASRKGAQNTEAFF.

As regards this clonotype: The conserved phenylalanine or tryptophan normally closing the CDR3 is absent here, so this likely arose from a read error. CDR3 DNA sequence: TGTGCCAGCAGTTCGGAGTATGAAAGCAATCAGCCCCAGCATTCT. This translates into CASSSEYESNQPQHS. This sequence joins TRBV28 and TRBJ1-5, with D uncertain. The V gene lost 4 bases and the J gene lost 1 base, with 11 bases spanning the gap. Germline V gives CDR1 MDHEN, CDR2 SYDVKM. This CDR3 is built from 15 residues.

This clonotype was picked up many times. This chain joins TRBV9 and TRBJ1-5; D is ambiguous. The germline V gene encodes CDR1 SGDLS and CDR2 YYNGEE. V shed 0 bases and J shed 0 bases, with 4 bases lying between them. This CDR3 is 14 amino acids long. CDR3 loop: CASSVGGSNQPQHF. In nucleotides, the CDR3 is TGTGCCAGCAGCGTAGGGGGTAGCAATCAGCCCCAGCATTTT.

Points on this clonotype: One end of the junction does not line up with germline, which may come from a read error. The V call is TRBV9, the J call TRBJ2-1; perhaps TRBD1 as D (7 bases). The CDR3 sequence is 16 residues long. The V gene's germline CDR1 is SGDLS and CDR2 YYNGEE. The CDR3 DNA reads as TGTGCCAGTAGCGTCAGGGGGGACGAGGCGTCCCACGAGCAGTTCTTC. This gives the protein CASSVRGDEASHEQFF.